Described below is a single T cell receptor (beta chain) sequence and its context. The antigen is unknown. This CDR3 is 18 amino acids long. V lost 5 bases and J 4 bases, leaving 26 bases between the germline ends. CDR1 LNHNV and CDR2 YYDKDF come from the germline V gene (reference sequence). This entry comes from a study of cytomegalovirus exposure and HLA in healthy donors. Findings and caveats of the study: In a later analysis, V- and J-gene trimming of beta chains associated with a DCLRE1C missense variant, replicated independently. Among the CMV-associated chains, a few were confirmed in vitro as specific for CMV antigens.

PCR amplification relied on 60 Vbeta primers (plus 13 Jbeta primers). Authors' data handling: An analysis that came later counted 80 million or so unique TCR beta chains, approximately 10 million shared. Repertoires were generated with immunoSEQ multiplex PCR, while TCRdb's copy carries only in-frame clones and drops some. V and J calls and clone size are those listed in that table; D and trimming were worked out from the DNA. The sample has 140,000 or so clones; 75% to 80% are singletons. This clonotype originated in a young woman in good health and CMV-seronegative. The V and J genes are TRBV15 and TRBJ1-2; D might be TRBD1 (5 bases). The sequencing sample was made of PBMCs. The CDR3 is CATSPEVGGVLFPYGYTF. CDR3 DNA: TGTGCCACCAGCCCCGAGGTGGGGGGGGTTCTTTTCCCCTATGGCTACACCTTC.